This T cell receptor beta chain was recovered during a study of identical twins. This clonotype appeared a few times. V dropped 6 bases and J dropped 2 bases, with 17 bases sitting between them. Germline V gene sequence: CDR1 MNHNS, CDR2 SASEGT. The CDR3 sequence is 16 residues long. In TCRdb, the 5' RACE reads were re-called with MiXCR into one record per CDR3 protein. This sample has fewer than 550,000 distinct CDR3 sequences, with roughly 15% found just once. These data are also associated with another study on yellow fever vaccine responses in identical twins.

V is TRBV6-1 and J is TRBJ2-1; the D gene is possibly TRBD2 (6 bases). This TCR was sampled from a woman between 18 and 29 years old in good health. Sequenced: CD4+ T cells sorted from blood. The CDR3 loop is CASSEGGMGTYNEQFF. The CDR3 DNA sequence: TGTGCCAGCAGCGAGGGCGGGATGGGGACCTACAATGAGCAGTTCTTC.